Following are 29 T cell receptor beta chains from one sample sequenced in a study of technical replicates of blood from a few donors. Assay: immunoSEQ multiplex PCR; the TCRdb copy retains only in-frame clones and omits some. Of approximately 77,000 clones listed, approximately 94% were seen once; the top ten hold approximately 0.4%. The sample was T cells isolated from PBMCs. The receptors here all came from a human donor in good health.

The genes are TRBV7-3 and TRBJ2-3; 10 bases match TRBD2. Germline assignment: CDR1 SGHTA and CDR2 FQGTGA. Germline trimming cut 4 bases from V and 4 bases from J; bases unmatched to any gene: 11. The CDR3 sequence is 17 residues long. CDR3 sequence reads: CASSSPREREGADTQYF. The CDR3 DNA sequence: TGTGCCAGCAGCTCCCCCAGGGAGCGGGAGGGCGCAGATACGCAGTATTTT.

This chain connects TRBV5-1 to TRBJ2-7, with TRBD2 as a possible D gene (6 bases). V was trimmed by 0 bases and J by 3 bases, leaving 22 bases between them. Germline V CDR1 and CDR2: SGHRS, YFSETQ. This CDR3 comprises 18 residues. CDR3 coding DNA: TGCGCCAGCAGCTTGGGGATGGGGTATGGGAGGCCGGACTACGAGCAGTACTTC. Encoded protein: CASSLGMGYGRPDYEQYF.

A single count supports this clone. V is TRBV7-9 and J is TRBJ2-5, with 12 bases aligning to TRBD2. CDR1 SEHNR and CDR2 FQNEAQ come from the germline V gene (reference sequence). With 5 bases clipped from V and 3 bases from J, the junction kept 13 bases outside the gene matches. The length of the CDR3 is 18 residues. The CDR3 here is CASSPGLAGLNLKETQYF. CDR3 sequence (DNA): TGTGCCAGCAGCCCTGGACTAGCGGGACTAAACCTTAAAGAGACCCAGTACTTC.

As to this clone: Relative to the germline gene, one junction end is altered; a read error may explain this. The chain recombines TRBV4-1 with TRBJ2-7; a weak D match, TRBD1 (5 bases). This CDR3 is 11 amino acids long. Germline loops: CDR1 MGHRA, CDR2 YSYEKL. CDR3 nucleotides: TGCGCCAGCAGCCAAGGTCGGACACCATCCTTC. Translation: CASSQGRTPSF.

The rearrangement uses TRBV9 and TRBJ2-2; TRBD2 aligns across 11 bases. The V gene's germline CDR1 is SGDLS and CDR2 YYNGEE. This CDR3 is 15 amino acids long. Trimming at V came to 6 bases and at J to 6 bases, leaving 7 bases not matched to a gene. As DNA, the CDR3 is TGTGCCAGCACCAAAACTAGCGGGAGTTCCGGGGAGCTGTTTTTT. It is translated as CASTKTSGSSGELFF.

V gene TRBV7-9 combines with J gene TRBJ2-1; 8 nucleotides agree with TRBD2. V lost 5 bases to trimming and J lost 9 bases; unmatched junction nucleotides: 12. The germline V gene has CDR1 SEHNR and CDR2 FQNEAQ (reference sequence). The CDR3 sequence is 15 residues long. DNA for the CDR3: TGTGCCAGCAGCCCTGACAGGTGGCGGGAGGCTGAGCAGTTCTTC. It codes for CASSPDRWREAEQFF.

V is TRBV7-9 and J is TRBJ2-2; weak D call: TRBD2 (5 bases). Germline CDR1 SEHNR, CDR2 FQNEAQ (reference sequence). Trimming shortened V by 8 bases and J by 2 bases, and 18 bases separated the two germline ends. This CDR3 contains 16 residues. CDR3 sequence: CASGPRGRSNTGELFF. The CDR3 nucleotides read TGTGCCAGCGGTCCAAGAGGGCGGAGTAACACCGGGGAGCTGTTTTTT.

This chain connects TRBV7-7 to TRBJ2-1; 11 nucleotides match TRBD2. Germline V CDR1 and CDR2: SSHAT, FNYEAQ (reference sequence). This CDR3 comprises 15 residues. The V segment lost 1 base and the J segment 5 bases; nucleotides outside the gene matches: 1. The DNA of the CDR3 is TGTGCCAGCAGCTTAGGGACTAGCGGGCACAATGAGCAGTTCTTC. Translated: CASSLGTSGHNEQFF.

The chain is built from TRBV5-1 and TRBJ2-7, with 7 nucleotides matching TRBD1. The V segment lost 4 bases and the J segment 0 bases; nucleotides outside the gene matches: 4. The length of the CDR3 is 14 residues. CDR1 is SGHRS, CDR2 YFSETQ, per germline. The CDR3 DNA reads as TGCGCCAGCAGCCTTAGACAGGGCTCCTACGAGCAGTACTTC. Translation: CASSLRQGSYEQYF.

This chain uses TRBV28 with TRBJ1-2, with 7 bases matching TRBD1. The CDR3 has 15 amino acids. Per the germline V gene, CDR1 is MDHEN and CDR2 is SYDVKM. The V segment lost 6 bases and the J segment 4 bases; nucleotides outside the gene matches: 11. The chain's CDR3 is CASSTPGTVLYGYTF. The CDR3 region has the DNA TGTGCCAGCAGCACCCCCGGGACAGTACTCTATGGCTACACCTTC.

V usage is TRBV27 and J usage is TRBJ1-3; 10 bases align to TRBD1. Germline CDR1 MNHEY, CDR2 SMNVEV (reference sequence). Losses at the gene ends were 6 bases for V and 0 bases for J; bases not matched to a gene: 5. CDR3 size: 16 residues. CDR3 coding DNA: TGTGCCAGCAGCCGACAGGGGGCAGGCTCTGGAAACACCATATATTTT. The encoded protein is CASSRQGAGSGNTIYF.

The gene calls are TRBV30 and TRBJ2-2, with 14 bases lining up with TRBD2. The germline V gene encodes CDR1 GTSNPN and CDR2 SVGIG (reference sequence). The CDR3 covers 17 residues. V lost 4 bases, J lost 7 bases, and 11 bases stayed unmatched. This CDR3 is CAWTGTSGSHRVGELFF. CDR3 coding DNA: TGTGCCTGGACGGGGACTAGCGGGAGCCACCGGGTCGGGGAGCTGTTTTTT.

The chain employs TRBV19 and TRBJ2-1, with 7 bases fitting TRBD2. This CDR3 spans 15 amino acids. In germline, CDR1 is LNHDA, CDR2 SQIVND (reference sequence). V lost 1 base to trimming and J lost 4 bases; unmatched junction nucleotides: 4. The CDR3 DNA reads as TGTGCCAGTAGTATAGCGGGAGGAAATTACAATGAGCAGTTCTTC. Translated: CASSIAGGNYNEQFF.

The J gene is TRBJ2-7, the V gene TRBV28, with 8 bases fitting TRBD2. CDR3 length equals 14 residues. V trimming: 3 bases; J trimming: 2 bases; junction bases outside the gene matches: 3. CDR1 MDHEN and CDR2 SYDVKM come from the germline V gene. The CDR3 sequence: CASSFAGGPYEQYF. Here the CDR3 DNA reads TGTGCCAGCAGTTTCGCGGGAGGCCCCTACGAGCAGTACTTC.

This rearrangement joins TRBV6-1 to TRBJ1-2; no reliable D call. Trimming removed 8 bases at V and 3 bases at J, with 7 bases between. Looked up from germline, CDR1 is MNHNS and CDR2 is SASEGT. This CDR3 has 11 amino acids. This CDR3 is CASVQDYGYTF. The CDR3 DNA sequence: TGTGCCAGCGTGCAGGACTATGGCTACACCTTC.

The CDR3 here is CASSLDRGTGNTIYF. CDR3 sequence (DNA): TGCGCCAGCAGCTTGGACAGAGGGACTGGAAACACCATATATTTT. This rearrangement joins TRBV5-1 to TRBJ1-3; no clear D. There are 15 residues in the CDR3. The germline CDR1 and CDR2 sequences are SGHRS and YFSETQ. The V end was cut by 0 bases, the J end by 2 bases, with 9 bases between.

CDR3 in amino acids: CASSEESSYNEQFF. CDR3 in DNA: TGCGCCAGCAGCGAAGAGAGCTCCTACAATGAGCAGTTCTTC. The V and J genes are TRBV5-1 and TRBJ2-1; D unresolved. The CDR3 has 14 residues. Germline V gene lookup returns CDR1 SGHRS and CDR2 YFSETQ. With 4 bases removed from V and 0 bases from J, the gap between germline ends came to 8 bases.

V usage is TRBV6-1 and J usage is TRBJ1-1; unclear D gene. The CDR3 totals 13 residues. CDR1 is MNHNS, CDR2 SASEGT, per germline. The V and J ends lost 5 bases and 1 base respectively, with 8 bases between them. This CDR3 reads CASSPTKNTEAFF. CDR3 coding DNA: TGTGCCAGCAGTCCTACTAAGAACACTGAAGCTTTCTTT.

The chain employs TRBV7-9 and TRBJ1-2; possibly TRBD1 for D (6 bases). Germline V gene lookup returns CDR1 SEHNR and CDR2 FQNEAQ (reference sequence). CDR3 size: 15 residues. Between the trimmed V and J ends, which lost 3 bases and 5 bases, there was a span of 16 bases. This chain's CDR3 is CASSLRTEMAYGYTF. CDR3 in DNA: TGTGCCAGCAGCTTGAGGACAGAGATGGCATATGGCTACACCTTC.

V and J are TRBV19 and TRBJ1-1; D remains unclear. The V gene's germline CDR1 is LNHDA and CDR2 SQIVND (reference sequence). The CDR3 consists of 14 residues. The V end was cut by 6 bases, the J end by 0 bases, with 11 bases between. This CDR3 is CASSTSTVNTEAFF. As DNA, the CDR3 is TGTGCCAGTAGCACCTCTACAGTGAACACTGAAGCTTTCTTT.

The rearrangement uses TRBV7-2 and TRBJ2-3, with 8 bases aligning to TRBD2. Germline V gene lookup returns CDR1 SGHTA and CDR2 FQGNSA. The CDR3 runs to 15 residues. The V segment lost 3 bases and the J segment 2 bases; nucleotides outside the gene matches: 4. This chain's CDR3 is CASSFGLAYTDTQYF. The CDR3 nucleotides are TGTGCCAGCAGCTTTGGACTAGCTTACACAGATACGCAGTATTTT.

The chain has TRBV7-3 and TRBJ2-5; 16 bases line up with TRBD2. Germline CDR1 and CDR2: SGHTA and FQGTGA. The junction had 8 bases not matched to a gene; V was cut back by 6 bases and J by 4 bases. The length of the CDR3 is 17 residues. CDR3 nucleotide sequence: TGTGCCAGCAGTCCCTTGGGACTAGCGGGAGGGGGAGAGACCCAGTACTTC. It is translated as CASSPLGLAGGGETQYF.

The genes are TRBV11-3 and TRBJ2-3, with 9 bases fitting TRBD2. Germline CDR1 reads SGHNT; CDR2 reads YENEEA. There are 16 residues in the CDR3. V lost 5 bases to trimming and J lost 4 bases; unmatched junction nucleotides: 10. The CDR3 spells CASSPRTSGSADTQYF. In DNA form, the CDR3 reads TGTGCCAGCAGCCCGAGAACTAGCGGGTCCGCAGATACGCAGTATTTT.

The CDR3 DNA is TGTGCCAGCAGTTACTCCCGGACTAGCGGGATTCATGAGCAGTTCTTC. Residues: CASSYSRTSGIHEQFF. The chain joins TRBV6-5 to TRBJ2-1, with TRBD2 matching 12 bases. The CDR3 is made up of 16 amino acids. After removal of 0 bases from V and 8 bases from J, the junction contained 5 bases not matched to a gene. Per the germline V gene, CDR1 is MNHEY and CDR2 is SVGAGI.

This chain connects TRBV5-5 to TRBJ2-7, with D maybe TRBD2 (5 bases). The germline gives CDR1 SGHKS, CDR2 YYEKEE (reference sequence). V lost 2 bases and J 2 bases, leaving 5 bases between the germline ends. This CDR3 has 12 amino acids. The CDR3 coding sequence is TGTGCCAGCAGCTTCGGGGCCTACGAGCAGTACTTC. The encoded protein is CASSFGAYEQYF.

This chain joins TRBV29-1 and TRBJ1-1; D uncertain. V was shortened by 3 bases and J by 0 bases, with 17 bases between the two germline ends. The germline V gene has CDR1 SQVTM and CDR2 ANQGSEA. This CDR3 comprises 16 residues. The CDR3 DNA follows: TGCAGCGTTGACCCTCTGGGCCTCTTAATGAACACTGAAGCTTTCTTT. Protein: CSVDPLGLLMNTEAFF.

The chain has TRBV5-1 and TRBJ2-3, with 16 bases lining up with TRBD2. Germline V gives CDR1 SGHRS, CDR2 YFSETQ. V trimming: 1 base; J trimming: 5 bases; junction bases outside the gene matches: 10. The CDR3 spans 19 residues. The CDR3 coding sequence is TGCGCCAGCAGCTTGTCCCCCGGGACTAGCGGGAGGGCCATAGATACGCAGTATTTT. It yields the protein CASSLSPGTSGRAIDTQYF. Filled out from reference TRBV5-1 and TRBJ2-3, the complete variable domain reads KAGVTQTPRYLIKTRGQQVTLSCSPISGHRSVSWYQQTPGQGLQFLFEYFSETQRNKGNFPGRFSGRQFSNSRSEMNVSTLELGDSALYLCASSLSPGTSGRAIDTQYFGPGTRLTVL.

This clone was seen a single time. The chain uses TRBV19 and TRBJ2-5; TRBD2 aligns across 8 bases. The junction had 3 bases not matched to a gene; V was cut back by 4 bases and J by 5 bases. Looked up from germline, CDR1 is LNHDA and CDR2 is SQIVND (reference sequence). There are 13 residues in the CDR3. In DNA, the CDR3 is TGTGCCAGTAGTAGTCGGGGGGGGGAGACCCAGTACTTC. Translated, it gives CASSSRGGETQYF.

The rearrangement joins TRBV2 to TRBJ1-2; D ambiguous. The CDR3 is 13 amino acids. Trimming pared 8 bases from V and 8 bases from J, leaving 18 bases between. Germline V gene sequence: CDR1 SNHLY, CDR2 FYNNEI. CDR3 sequence (DNA): TGTGCCAGCGTGGAGTATCGTTGGTTAGGCTACACCTTC. It encodes CASVEYRWLGYTF.